These 28 T cell receptor beta chains originate from one sample sequenced in a study of monozygotic twins with inflammatory bowel disease. TCRdb re-called the 5' RACE reads and shows each CDR3 protein once, DNA omitted. This sample lists about 41,000 distinct CDR3 sequences; its ten largest clones have about 5%. The sample taken for sequencing was blood. Every receptor here comes from a human donor with ulcerative colitis or Crohn's disease, or a healthy co-twin of an affected twin (not recorded which).

The rearrangement uses TRBV7-2 and TRBJ2-3; TCRdb outputs TRBD2, but without DNA this stays unchecked. CDR1 SGHTA and CDR2 FQGNSA come from the germline V gene. The CDR3 length is 16 residues. CDR3 loop: CASSLDNSGGVNTQYF.

The rearrangement joins TRBV4-1 to TRBJ1-1. The length of the CDR3 is 14 residues. Germline-derived CDR1 and CDR2 are MGHRA and YSYEKL. CDR3 sequence: CASSQDLGNTEAFF.

The chain joins TRBV5-1 to TRBJ2-7. Germline V lookup: CDR1 SGHRS, CDR2 YFSETQ. This CDR3 is built from 14 residues. CDR3 sequence: CASSLLVSDYEQYF. The full variable domain, its missing parts supplied by reference TRBV5-1 and TRBJ2-7, is KAGVTQTPRYLIKTRGQQVTLSCSPISGHRSVSWYQQTPGQGLQFLFEYFSETQRNKGNFPGRFSGRQFSNSRSEMNVSTLELGDSALYLCASSLLVSDYEQYFGPGTRLTVT.

The chain combines TRBV29-1 with TRBJ2-5. CDR3 length: 13 residues. Germline V gene sequence: CDR1 SQVTM, CDR2 ANQGSEA. The CDR3 here is CSVEASTQETQYF. The full variable domain, rest sourced from reference TRBV29-1 and TRBJ2-5, is SAVISQKPSRDICQRGTSLTIQCQVDSQVTMMFWYRQQPGQSLTLIATANQGSEATYESGFVIDKFPISRPNLTFSTLTVSNMSPEDSSIYLCSVEASTQETQYFGPGTRLLVL.

This chain connects TRBV20-1 to TRBJ2-1; TCRdb lists TRBD2, though no DNA is available to test this call. This CDR3 is built from 13 residues. Germline loops: CDR1 DFQATT, CDR2 SNEGSKA (reference sequence). The CDR3 is CSISSGTYNEQFF.

This clonotype ranks as medium-sized in terms of frequency. The V gene is TRBV12-3 or TRBV12-4, the J gene TRBJ2-2. The CDR3 length is 14 residues. The CDR3 here is CASSSRSWAGELFF.

The genes are TRBV2 and TRBJ2-1; TCRdb's D call, TRBD2, is unchecked because there is no DNA. The germline gives CDR1 SNHLY, CDR2 FYNNEI. This CDR3 has 15 residues. The CDR3 loop is CASPASSGRGHEQFF.

The chain recombines TRBV29-1 with TRBJ2-3; TCRdb indicates TRBD1, and absent DNA this call remains unverified. Germline V lookup: CDR1 SQVTM, CDR2 ANQGSEA. The CDR3 covers 11 residues. CDR3 sequence: CSVETGDTQYF.

The chain uses TRBV11-2 and TRBJ1-1. This CDR3 region has 13 residues. Germline V gene sequence: CDR1 SGHAT, CDR2 FQNNGV. The CDR3 here is CASSLDLSAEAFF.

The chain is built from TRBV20-1 and TRBJ2-7; absent DNA, TCRdb's TRBD1 call cannot be checked. This CDR3 has 13 amino acids. The germline V gene encodes CDR1 DFQATT and CDR2 SNEGSKA (reference sequence). The CDR3 sequence is CSASRDATYEQYF.

The rearrangement uses TRBV7-9 and TRBJ1-3. The CDR3 sequence is 11 residues long. Per germline, CDR1 SEHNR and CDR2 FQNEAQ (reference sequence). The CDR3 spells CASRTTNTIYF.

The chain links TRBV12-5 to TRBJ1-6; checking the TCRdb D call of TRBD1 is not possible without DNA. Germline lookup yields CDR1 LGHNT and CDR2 FRNRAP. The CDR3 length is 15 residues. Here the CDR3 reads CASGSTGGDNSPLHF.

V usage is TRBV2 and J usage is TRBJ2-2; the D gene TCRdb calls, TRBD1, cannot be checked with no DNA. This CDR3 comprises 14 residues. Germline-derived CDR1 and CDR2 are SNHLY and FYNNEI. This chain's CDR3 is CASRTDSSTGELFF.

The chain is built from TRBV28 and TRBJ1-5. The length of the CDR3 is 14 residues. Germline V lookup: CDR1 MDHEN, CDR2 SYDVKM. The CDR3 loop reads CASRSSLSNQPQHF.

The chain employs TRBV4-3 and TRBJ1-3; TCRdb returns TRBD1, unconfirmable since there is no DNA. The CDR3 extends over 21 amino acids. The germline V gene has CDR1 LGHNA and CDR2 YSLEER. The CDR3 region is CASSHALPGQAATHSGNTIYF.

This chain connects TRBV14 to TRBJ1-5; as DNA is missing, the TRBD1 call by TCRdb cannot be tested. The CDR3 covers 16 residues. The germline CDR1 and CDR2 sequences are SGHDN and FVKESK. CDR3 sequence: CASSQECTGVGKPQHF. Filled out from reference TRBV14 and TRBJ1-5, the complete variable domain reads EAGVTQFPSHSVIEKGQTVTLRCDPISGHDNLYWYRRVMGKEIKFLLHFVKESKQDESGMPNNRFLAERTGGTYSTLKVQPAELEDSGVYFCASSQECTGVGKPQHFGDGTRLSIL.

V gene TRBV7-2 combines with J gene TRBJ2-1; no DNA is available, so the TRBD2 call from TCRdb remains unchecked. The CDR3 contains 15 residues. CDR1 and CDR2 from the germline V gene are SGHTA and FQGNSA. The chain's CDR3 is CASSLVASVYNEQFF.

This rearrangement joins TRBV6-1 to TRBJ1-5. CDR3 size: 15 residues. Per the germline V gene, CDR1 is MNHNS and CDR2 is SASEGT. CDR3 sequence: CASSSRSGSGQPQHF.

The chain combines TRBV5-1 with TRBJ2-5; the TCRdb call, TRBD1, lacks DNA for checking. The CDR3 runs 16 residues. Germline CDR1 is SGHRS and CDR2 is YFSETQ. The chain's CDR3 is CASSPVGTAYQETQYF.

V is TRBV7-2 and J is TRBJ1-5; the D call of TRBD1 rests on TCRdb alone, since no DNA is present to check it. The V gene's germline CDR1 is SGHTA and CDR2 FQGNSA. This CDR3 has 14 amino acids. The CDR3 sequence is CASSLMPGTQPQHF. Combining the CDR3 with reference TRBV7-2 and TRBJ1-5 gives the whole variable domain GAGVSQSPSNKVTEKGKDVELRCDPISGHTALYWYRQSLGQGLEFLIYFQGNSAPDKSGLPSDRFSAERTGGSVSTLTIQRTQQEDSAVYLCASSLMPGTQPQHFGDGTRLSIL.

The chain recombines TRBV28 with TRBJ2-2; TCRdb gives TRBD1 as the D gene, but with no DNA this cannot be confirmed. This CDR3 has 14 amino acids. CDR1 is MDHEN, CDR2 SYDVKM, per germline. CDR3 sequence reads: CASSWPGGTGELFF. The full variable domain, its missing parts supplied by reference TRBV28 and TRBJ2-2, is DVKVTQSSRYLVKRTGEKVFLECVQDMDHENMFWYRQDPGLGLRLIYFSYDVKMKEKGDIPEGYSVSREKKERFSLILESASTNQTSMYLCASSWPGGTGELFFGEGSRLTVL.

The chain has TRBV2 and TRBJ2-3. The CDR3 sequence is 14 residues long. CDR1 and CDR2 from the germline V gene are SNHLY and FYNNEI. The CDR3 is CASSLTLSTDTQYF.

This chain links TRBV4-1 with TRBJ1-2; TCRdb's assignment of TRBD1 cannot be checked, as there is no DNA. CDR1 and CDR2 from the germline V gene are MGHRA and YSYEKL. CDR3 length: 17 amino acids. CDR3 in amino acids: CASSQAGSRGDYYGYTF.

This chain joins TRBV5-6 and TRBJ2-2; the TCRdb call, TRBD1, lacks DNA for checking. The CDR3 totals 16 residues. Germline V gene sequence: CDR1 SGHDT, CDR2 YYEEEE. This CDR3 reads CASSSRDRGRTGELFF.

The chain carries TRBV5-1 and TRBJ2-1; TCRdb designates TRBD2, a call that cannot be tested without DNA. Germline CDR1 and CDR2: SGHRS and YFSETQ. The CDR3 is made up of 14 amino acids. CDR3 in amino acids: CASSPEGGSGEQFF.

This chain links TRBV28 with TRBJ2-5; the TCRdb D gene call, TRBD1, has no DNA to confirm it. Germline loops: CDR1 MDHEN, CDR2 SYDVKM. CDR3 length: 14 amino acids. The CDR3 here is CASRLDRARETQYF.

The chain has TRBV5-1 and TRBJ2-2; the TCRdb D gene call, TRBD2, has no DNA to confirm it. The CDR3 sequence is 14 residues long. Germline CDR1 reads SGHRS; CDR2 reads YFSETQ. The CDR3 protein is CASSPREALGELFF.

The chain carries TRBV25-1 and TRBJ1-3; there is no DNA to check the TCRdb D call of TRBD1. CDR1 is MGHDK and CDR2 is SYGVNS in the germline V gene. This CDR3 is built from 17 residues. The CDR3 loop is CASSEYSGGLAGNTIYF.